A single sample is the source of the 17 T cell receptor beta chains below, sequenced in a study of human T cells and chemical hapten exposure. Time point denoted: pre-sensitization, week 0. Indicated treatment: therapeutic diphenylcyclopropenone sensitization with weekly scalp DPC. TCRdb reprocessed the RACE reads via MiXCR and lists one record per CDR3 protein. This sample has 250,000 to 300,000 distinct CDR3 sequences, with approximately 8% found just once. The sequencing used whole blood, collected in connection with sensitization to the hapten diphenylcyclopropenone (DPC). The receptors shown here come from a man between 18 and 35 years old with alopecia areata. Some clones in this sample may be carry-over from other donors' samples.

The genes are TRBV7-9 and TRBJ2-7; 8 nucleotides line up with TRBD1. Losses at the gene ends were 5 bases for V and 2 bases for J; bases not matched to a gene: 2. From germline, CDR1 is SEHNR and CDR2 FQNEAQ (reference sequence). This CDR3 is 13 amino acids long. For the CDR3, the DNA is TGTGCCAGCAGCGAACAGGGGGCCTACGAGCAGTACGTC. Encoded protein: CASSEQGAYEQYV.

This clonotype came up many times. The CDR3 protein is CASSFNYEQYF. Written as DNA, the CDR3 is TGTGCCAGCAGTTTTAACTACGAGCAGTACTTC. The chain carries TRBV6-2 or TRBV6-3 and TRBJ2-7, with D unresolved. Looked up from germline, CDR1 is MNHEY and CDR2 is SVGEGT. The V end was cut by 4 bases, the J end by 3 bases, with 4 bases between. The CDR3 totals 11 residues.

At least ten counts were recorded for this clonotype. V gene TRBV20-1 combines with J gene TRBJ2-7; D may correspond to TRBD1 or TRBD2 (5 bases each). Germline V CDR1 and CDR2: DFQATT, SNEGSKA (reference sequence). The CDR3 totals 12 residues. V was clipped by 4 bases and J by 6 bases, with 13 bases between them. The DNA for the CDR3 is TGCAGTGCTACCGGGACGTTCGCCGAGCAGTACGTC. Translating gives CSATGTFAEQYV.

This clonotype came up a few times. The chain joins TRBV29-1 to TRBJ2-5; 9 bases agree with TRBD1. CDR1 SQVTM and CDR2 ANQGSEA come from the germline V gene. This CDR3 is 13 amino acids long. V dropped 4 bases and J dropped 4; count of bases not matched to a gene: 4. CDR3 in DNA: TGCAGCGTTGCCACAGGGGGCCGAGAGACCCAGTACTTC. It translates to CSVATGGRETQYF.

This clonotype showed up many times. The rearrangement uses TRBV7-2 and TRBJ2-3; D perhaps matches TRBD1 (6 bases). Trimming left V 5 bases short and J 4 bases short, with 13 bases between. Germline lookup yields CDR1 SGHTA and CDR2 FQGNSA. The CDR3 is made up of 14 amino acids. In DNA, the CDR3 is TGTGCCAGCAGCCCCGACAGGTGGCCAGATACGCAGTATTTT. This encodes CASSPDRWPDTQYF. The complete variable domain, with remaining parts taken from reference TRBV7-2 and TRBJ2-3, reads GAGVSQSPSNKVTEKGKDVELRCDPISGHTALYWYRQSLGQGLEFLIYFQGNSAPDKSGLPSDRFSAERTGGSVSTLTIQRTQQEDSAVYLCASSPDRWPDTQYFGPGTRLTVL.

The rearrangement links TRBV28 to TRBJ1-2; possibly TRBD1 for D (5 bases). CDR1 is MDHEN, CDR2 SYDVKM, per germline. Trimming removed 11 bases at V and 0 bases at J, with 10 bases between. The CDR3 is 12 residues long. CDR3 region: CAGAGSNYGYTF. CDR3 DNA: TGTGCCGGGGCAGGGTCTAACTATGGCTACACCTTC.

The table lists this clonotype with a few counts. The V call is TRBV5-4, the J call TRBJ2-3; D not certain. The CDR3 length is 9 residues. Trimming left V 6 bases short and J 8 bases short, with 4 bases between. The germline V gene has CDR1 SGHNT and CDR2 YYREEE (reference sequence). In DNA, the CDR3 is TGTGCCAGCATTGTTACGCAGTATTTT. Amino acids: CASIVTQYF.

This clonotype was seen many times. The chain is built from TRBV2 and TRBJ1-2; D gene uncertain. Looked up from germline, CDR1 is SNHLY and CDR2 is FYNNEI. The V end lost 1 base, the J end lost 0 bases, and 9 bases lay between the germline ends. The CDR3 is 15 residues long. In DNA, the CDR3 is TGTGCCAGCAGTGAAGACGGCTTGCCTAACTATGGCTACACCTTC. Translating gives CASSEDGLPNYGYTF.

V and J are TRBV12-3 or TRBV12-4 and TRBJ2-4; D may match TRBD1 or TRBD2 (5 bases each). Trimming stripped 5 bases from V and 9 bases from J, with 20 bases between. This CDR3 is 15 amino acids long. Here the CDR3 DNA reads TGTGCCAGCAGTAAGGGGAGCACTTATAAGGGCATTCAGTACTTC. This translates into CASSKGSTYKGIQYF.

The chain joins TRBV29-1 to TRBJ1-1; 7 positions agree with TRBD1. The junction had 7 bases not matched to a gene; V was cut back by 7 bases and J by 2 bases. The germline CDR1 and CDR2 sequences are SQVTM and ANQGSEA. The CDR3 is 13 amino acids. CDR3 nucleotide sequence: TGCAGCGGTAACCGACAGGGTAACACTGAAGCTTTCTTT. Amino acids: CSGNRQGNTEAFF.

The V gene is TRBV6-2 or TRBV6-3, the J gene TRBJ2-2; 7 bases align to TRBD2. The CDR3 has 17 residues. Germline V gene sequence: CDR1 MNHEY, CDR2 SVGEGT. The J segment lost 5 bases and the V segment lost 2 bases, leaving 11 bases of the junction unmatched. CDR3 residues: CASSYGSSGHWTGELFF. Here the CDR3 DNA reads TGTGCCAGCAGTTACGGTTCTAGCGGTCATTGGACCGGGGAGCTGTTTTTT.

The chain is built from TRBV6-6 and TRBJ1-6; no reliable D call. This CDR3 contains 15 residues. The V end was cut by 1 base, the J end by 0 bases, with 4 bases between. Germline V gene data show CDR1 as MNHNY and CDR2 as SVGAGI (reference sequence). The CDR3 DNA sequence: TGTGCCAGCAGTTACTATAGCTCCTATAATTCACCCCTCCACTTT. Its translation is CASSYYSSYNSPLHF.

This clonotype was observed a handful of times. The V gene is TRBV11-2, the J gene TRBJ1-1; TRBD1 aligns across 7 bases. Trimming removed 0 bases from V and 0 bases from J; junction bases left unmatched: 10. Germline V gene data show CDR1 as SGHAT and CDR2 as FQNNGV. The CDR3 has 18 residues. The DNA of the CDR3 is TGTGCCAGCAGCTTAGATTTATCCGGGACAGCCCTGAACACTGAAGCTTTCTTT. This translates into CASSLDLSGTALNTEAFF. Together with reference TRBV11-2 and TRBJ1-1, the CDR3 gives the full variable domain: EAGVAQSPRYKIIEKRQSVAFWCNPISGHATLYWYQQILGQGPKLLIQFQNNGVVDDSQLPKDRFSAERLKGVDSTLKIQPAKLEDSAVYLCASSLDLSGTALNTEAFFGQGTRLTVV.

V usage is TRBV6-2 or TRBV6-3 and J usage is TRBJ2-3, with 7 bases lining up with TRBD1. V was clipped by 5 bases and J by 2 bases; unmatched bases: 7. The CDR3 is 15 amino acids. Germline CDR1 reads MNHEY; CDR2 reads SVGEGT. The CDR3 loop reads CASSVGTDHTDTQYF. The CDR3 DNA follows: TGTGCCAGCAGTGTTGGGACAGACCACACAGATACGCAGTATTTT.

V gene TRBV7-9 combines with J gene TRBJ1-1; D perhaps matches TRBD1 (6 bases). The ends were cut back, 3 bases at V and 6 bases at J, with 17 bases in the middle. CDR3 length: 15 amino acids. CDR1 is SEHNR, CDR2 FQNEAQ, per germline (reference sequence). The CDR3 region is CASSLFQGSRAEAFF. CDR3 nucleotide sequence: TGTGCCAGCAGCTTGTTTCAGGGGAGTCGAGCTGAAGCTTTCTTT.

The chain uses TRBV6-2 or TRBV6-3 and TRBJ2-1; D perhaps matches TRBD1 (6 bases). V was pared by 5 bases and J by 0 bases, with 17 bases between. The CDR3 has 17 amino acids. In germline, CDR1 is MNHEY, CDR2 SVGEGT. The CDR3 sequence is CASSTITTGRSYNEQFF. CDR3 DNA sequence: TGTGCCAGCAGTACAATCACGACAGGCCGCTCCTACAATGAGCAGTTCTTC.

This clonotype was observed at least ten times. This chain uses TRBV7-9 with TRBJ1-2; no clear D gene. The CDR3 loop spans 17 amino acids. CDR1 and CDR2 from the germline V gene are SEHNR and FQNEAQ (reference sequence). Trimming shortened V by 0 bases and J by 6 bases, and 20 bases separated the two germline ends. CDR3 sequence: CASSLARGYGLKDGYTF. CDR3 in DNA: TGTGCCAGCAGCTTAGCGAGAGGGTACGGTCTCAAGGATGGCTACACCTTC.